This T cell receptor (beta chain) was identified during a study of cytomegalovirus exposure and HLA in healthy donors. Broader study findings: The study found most TCR sequences rare, yet found some public TCRs in many donors. Sequencing depth across donors, presence/absence analyses assumed, was roughly uniform. Per a prior analysis, the majority of TCR beta V segments were productive roughly 87% or roughly 30% of the time.

PCR primers comprised 60 Vbeta and 13 Jbeta primers. Assay used: immunoSEQ multiplex PCR; TCRdb lists only in-frame clones, some missing. The sample has about 130,000 clones, 75% seen once. Germline lookup yields CDR1 SGDLS and CDR2 YYNGEE. With 0 bases removed from V and 4 bases from J, the gap between germline ends came to 14 bases. The CDR3 covers 16 residues. To note about this clone: Its specificity is unknown.

Sequences were obtained from PBMCs. This receptor was taken from a man aged 25 to 40 in good health and CMV-seronegative. The chain carries TRBV9 and TRBJ2-1; D gene ambiguous. The CDR3 DNA sequence: TGTGCCAGCAGCGTAGGGAGCCCGAACCTATACAATGAGCAGTTCTTC. It yields the protein CASSVGSPNLYNEQFF.